Sequencing of this TCR beta chain was carried out in a study of blood T cell repertoires in COVID-19 (dated by TCRdb to about 2020). Background for the entire study: Samples covering the acute and convalescent phases of COVID-19 were provided by collaborators in the United States, Italy and Spain. A freely available public database, intended as a resource for researchers studying the immune response to SARS-CoV-2, is where the repertoires were released. The samples were drawn from the first 160 participants of the ongoing ImmuneRACE study and from over a thousand subjects provided by 6 global collaborators. Sample metadata almost always included a de-identified subject ID, COVID-19 status, age in years and sex. HLA class I and class II types, where available, came from metadata supplied by the sample provider rather than from assay-based typing. The dataset comprised deeply sampled blood TCRbeta repertoires from subjects exposed to, actively infected with, or recovered from COVID-19. The material from the prospective study consisted of cDNA or gDNA derived from T cells, B-cell-depleted T cells, or PBMCs. General conclusions and limits of the study: The amount of clinical and demographic metadata varied by source and participant and was provided uncurated.

A second Seattle source provided samples from volunteer blood donors who had recovered from COVID-19. Whole blood was collected in K2EDTA tubes by collaborating institutions according to the institutions' own protocols. For TCRbeta analysis, collaborators shipped samples in one of three forms: frozen whole blood, isolated PBMCs, or DNA extracted from either of those sample types. With respect to this clone: No cognate antigen has been identified for it. The input lacks base qualities; no much larger clone sits a single base away.

The germline V gene encodes CDR1 MDHEN and CDR2 SYDVKM. Trimming removed 4 bases from V and 5 bases from J, leaving 11 bases between the germline ends. The CDR3 goes from the cysteine to the phenylalanine over 13 residues. Kept here is only the CDR3 DNA, which spans 39 bases and is read in frame from base 1. The immunoSEQ Assay, a bias-controlled multiplex PCR, was used to amplify TCRbeta CDR3 regions from genomic DNA. On the study's bioinformatics: The number of nucleated cells in each sample was estimated by amplification of reference gene primers within the assay. To quantify the absolute abundance of each unique TCRbeta CDR3 rearrangement, sequence reads were collapsed and filtered. For each sample, productive Simpson clonality was calculated as the square root of Simpson's diversity index across productive rearrangements. TCRdb re-hosts the immuneACCESS table, in-frame sequences only. Its copies lack some clones; in the studies checked, an unresolved V gene accounts for under half of them, and the cause for the rest is not known. Clone size and the V and J calls come from that table; the DNA yielded D and trimming. Across this sample there are about 250,000 clones, with about four fifths seen only once. The ten largest make up 1.5% of the sample.

Recombination linked TRBV28 to TRBJ1-1; a tentative D call is TRBD1 (5 bases match). This sequence originates from a woman between 40 and 55 years old who had recovered from COVID-19. Sequencing was carried out using peripheral blood. The DNA is TGTGCCAGCAGTTCAGGGTACTTGACTGAAGCTTTCTTT. Its protein product is CASSSGYLTEAFF.